These 14 T cell receptor beta chains originate from one sample sequenced in a study of CD8 T cells in Susac syndrome. Reverse transcription of roughly 0.45 to 1 ug RNA was carried out with random hexamers. TCRdb used MiXCR to reprocess the immunoSEQ multiplex PCR reads, holding one entry per CDR3 protein. The sample contains over 120,000 distinct CDR3 sequences, 85% to 95% of which appear only once. Sequenced input: CD4+ T cells from PBMCs. The source of these receptors is a human donor with Susac syndrome.

J is TRBJ2-4 and V is TRBV30, with 12 bases identical to TRBD2. CDR1 is GTSNPN, CDR2 SVGIG, per germline (reference sequence). J was trimmed by 0 bases and V by 5 bases; bases with no gene match: 11. The length of the CDR3 is 18 residues. The CDR3 nucleotides read TGTGCCTGGGGAACGGGACTAGCGGGTGGGGGAGCCAAAAACATTCAGTACTTC. Its translation is CAWGTGLAGGGAKNIQYF.

V and J are TRBV30 and TRBJ2-3; TRBD2 matches 11 bases. CDR1 is GTSNPN, CDR2 SVGIG, per germline (reference sequence). The CDR3 covers 15 residues. The V gene end was trimmed by 0 bases and the J gene end by 1 base; junction bases not matched to a gene: 0. CDR3 protein: CAWSVLAGGTDTQYF. In DNA, the CDR3 is TGTGCCTGGAGTGTACTAGCGGGGGGCACAGATACGCAGTATTTT. Based on the CDR3 plus reference TRBV30 and TRBJ2-3, the full variable domain is SQTIHQWPATLVQPVGSPLSLECTVEGTSNPNLYWYRQAAGRGLQLLFYSVGIGQISSEVPQNLSASRPQDRQFILSSKKLLLSDSGFYLCAWSVLAGGTDTQYFGPGTRLTVL.

This CDR3 is CASSRDFYNEQFF. The CDR3 DNA is TGTGCCAGCAGCCGGGACTTCTACAATGAGCAGTTCTTC. The gene calls are TRBV13 and TRBJ2-1, with TRBD2 as a possible D gene (6 bases). This CDR3 region has 13 residues. The germline V gene encodes CDR1 PRHDT and CDR2 FYEKMQ (reference sequence). The ends were cut back, 5 bases at V and 3 bases at J, with 8 bases in the middle.

The chain is built from TRBV3-1 and TRBJ1-6, with D possibly matching TRBD1 (6 bases). Germline loops: CDR1 LGHDT, CDR2 YNNKEL (reference sequence). V was clipped by 5 bases and J by 8 bases, with 10 bases between them. The CDR3 is 13 amino acids. CDR3 sequence: CASSGQLDSPLHF. CDR3 nucleotide sequence: TGTGCCAGCAGCGGACAGCTCGATTCACCCCTCCACTTT.

The CDR3 is CAWSGGLAGGPGEQYF. In nucleotides, the CDR3 is TGTGCCTGGAGTGGGGGGCTAGCGGGAGGCCCGGGGGAGCAGTACTTC. This rearrangement joins TRBV30 to TRBJ2-7; TRBD2 matches 11 bases. Germline V CDR1 and CDR2: GTSNPN, SVGIG (reference sequence). Trimming at V came to 1 base and at J to 7 bases, leaving 12 bases not matched to a gene. The CDR3 contains 16 residues.

The rearrangement joins TRBV19 to TRBJ2-7; TRBD2 matches 10 bases. V lost 10 bases to trimming and J lost 1 base; unmatched junction nucleotides: 4. Germline V gene data show CDR1 as LNHDA and CDR2 as SQIVND (reference sequence). The CDR3 extends over 13 amino acids. CDR3 amino acids: CATRGLASYEQYF. Here the CDR3 DNA reads TGTGCCACCCGGGGACTAGCGTCCTACGAGCAGTACTTC.

This clonotype was seen a handful of times. The V gene is TRBV3-1, the J gene TRBJ1-1; 7 bases align to TRBD1. Germline V gene lookup returns CDR1 LGHDT and CDR2 YNNKEL (reference sequence). The CDR3 sequence is 13 residues long. V dropped 8 bases and J dropped 4; count of bases not matched to a gene: 7. CDR3 nucleotide sequence: TGTGCCAGCTCACAGGGGTTGGGCACTGAAGCTTTCTTT. Its translation is CASSQGLGTEAFF.

The sample holds one count of this clonotype. The chain uses TRBV7-8 and TRBJ2-1, with D uncertain. The germline V and J ends were trimmed by 1 base and 14 bases, with 18 bases remaining between them. The CDR3 runs 14 residues. In germline, CDR1 is SGHVS, CDR2 FQNEAQ. The DNA for the CDR3 is TGTGCCAGCAGCTTAGGTGAGGCGGCTCGGTTGGAGTTCTTC. It is translated as CASSLGEAARLEFF.

This chain joins TRBV20-1 and TRBJ2-3, with D unclear. The V end was cut by 5 bases, the J end by 5 bases, with 14 bases between. Germline CDR1 and CDR2: DFQATT and SNEGSKA (reference sequence). This CDR3 is built from 13 residues. CDR3 protein: CSASGPGGDTQYF. In DNA form, the CDR3 reads TGCAGTGCTTCCGGACCCGGCGGAGATACGCAGTATTTT.

The chain links TRBV7-9 to TRBJ1-1; perhaps TRBD1 as D (5 bases). V gave up 4 bases and J gave up 0 bases, with 21 bases separating them. The CDR3 length is 18 residues. The V gene's germline CDR1 is SEHNR and CDR2 FQNEAQ (reference sequence). CDR3 amino acids: CASSYRGGTITMNTEAFF. The CDR3 DNA sequence: TGTGCCAGCAGCTACCGGGGGGGGACGATAACAATGAACACTGAAGCTTTCTTT.

The rearrangement links TRBV7-3 to TRBJ1-2; TRBD1 matches 11 bases. The CDR3 is 16 amino acids. CDR1 and CDR2 from the germline V gene are SGHTA and FQGTGA. After removal of 5 bases from V and 6 bases from J, the junction contained 11 bases not matched to a gene. The CDR3 nucleotides are TGTGCCAGCAGCGACACCGGGACAGGGGGACGGGATGGCTACACCTTC. This gives the protein CASSDTGTGGRDGYTF.

This chain joins TRBV5-8 and TRBJ1-1, with D tentatively TRBD1 (5 bases). V lost 0 bases and J 11 bases, leaving 14 bases between the germline ends. This CDR3 is built from 13 residues. Looked up from germline, CDR1 is SGHTS and CDR2 is YDEGEE. CDR3 residues: CASSLATWGRAFF. The CDR3 DNA sequence: TGTGCCAGCAGCTTGGCGACGTGGGGGAGGGCTTTCTTT.

This chain joins TRBV7-2 and TRBJ2-3, with a tentative D call TRBD1 (5 bases). The germline V gene has CDR1 SGHTA and CDR2 FQGNSA. There are 15 residues in the CDR3. The V and J ends lost 1 base and 5 bases respectively, with 13 bases between them. CDR3 loop: CASSLVTNQGDTQYF. CDR3 coding DNA: TGTGCCAGCAGCTTAGTCACAAACCAGGGAGATACGCAGTATTTT.

The CDR3 is CAGARSRNTEAFF. Here the CDR3 DNA reads TGTGCTGGGGCGAGGTCCCGGAACACTGAAGCTTTCTTT. This chain links TRBV30 with TRBJ1-1; weak D call: TRBD1 (5 bases). Germline V gene lookup returns CDR1 GTSNPN and CDR2 SVGIG (reference sequence). The CDR3 totals 13 residues. The entire variable domain, with the rest obtained from reference TRBV30 and TRBJ1-1, is as follows: SQTIHQWPATLVQPVGSPLSLECTVEGTSNPNLYWYRQAAGRGLQLLFYSVGIGQISSEVPQNLSASRPQDRQFILSSKKLLLSDSGFYLCAGARSRNTEAFFGQGTRLTVV.